This T cell receptor beta chain was captured by sequencing in a study of identical twins. The CDR3 runs to 13 residues. CDR1 and CDR2 from the germline V gene are SGHTA and FQGNSA. Losses at the gene ends were 5 bases for V and 5 bases for J; bases not matched to a gene: 5. Regarding this clonotype: A read error may be the cause here, since a much bigger clone is one base away. No conserved phenylalanine or tryptophan ends this CDR3, so it is likely a read error.

TCRdb re-derived calls from the 5' RACE reads in MiXCR, one entry per CDR3 protein. The table has about 700,000 distinct CDR3 sequences, around 6.1% seen once. This clonotype originated in a young man in good health. The sequenced sample was naive T cells sorted from blood. The V gene is TRBV7-2, the J gene TRBJ1-2, with 7 bases aligning to TRBD1. Here the CDR3 reads CASSPGQEYGYTV. In DNA form, the CDR3 reads TGTGCCAGCAGCCCAGGACAGGAATATGGCTACACCGTC.